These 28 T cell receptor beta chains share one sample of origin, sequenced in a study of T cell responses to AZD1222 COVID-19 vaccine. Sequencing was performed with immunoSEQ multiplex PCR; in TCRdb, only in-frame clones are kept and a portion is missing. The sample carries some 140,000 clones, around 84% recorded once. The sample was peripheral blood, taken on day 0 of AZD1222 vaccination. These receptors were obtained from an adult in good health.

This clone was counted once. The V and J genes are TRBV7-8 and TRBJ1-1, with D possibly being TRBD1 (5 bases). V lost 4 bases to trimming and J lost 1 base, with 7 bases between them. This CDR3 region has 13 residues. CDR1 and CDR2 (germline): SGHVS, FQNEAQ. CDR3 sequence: CASSSDRNTEAFF. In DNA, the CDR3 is TGTGCCAGCAGCTCAGACAGGAACACTGAAGCTTTCTTT.

This CDR3 reads CASSEAYSIAGQRTAEAFF. The DNA of the CDR3 is TGTGCCAGCAGTGAAGCCTACTCGATCGCCGGACAGCGAACGGCTGAAGCTTTCTTT. V usage is TRBV6-1 and J usage is TRBJ1-1, with a tentative D call TRBD1 (6 bases). The CDR3 has 19 amino acids. Trimming took off 0 bases at V and 6 bases at J, with 26 bases between the two ends. Germline V gene data show CDR1 as MNHNS and CDR2 as SASEGT.

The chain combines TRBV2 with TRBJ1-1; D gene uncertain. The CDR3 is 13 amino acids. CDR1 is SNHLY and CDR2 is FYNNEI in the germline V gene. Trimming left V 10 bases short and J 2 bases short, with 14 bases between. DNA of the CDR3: TGTGCCACTTCGACCGAGGGAAACACTGAAGCTTTCTTT. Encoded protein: CATSTEGNTEAFF.

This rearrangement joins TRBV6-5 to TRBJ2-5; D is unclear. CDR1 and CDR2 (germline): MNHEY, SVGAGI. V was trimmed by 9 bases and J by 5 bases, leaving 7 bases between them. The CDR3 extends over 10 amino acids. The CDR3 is CASGYETQYF. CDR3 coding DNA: TGTGCCAGTGGTTATGAGACCCAGTACTTC.

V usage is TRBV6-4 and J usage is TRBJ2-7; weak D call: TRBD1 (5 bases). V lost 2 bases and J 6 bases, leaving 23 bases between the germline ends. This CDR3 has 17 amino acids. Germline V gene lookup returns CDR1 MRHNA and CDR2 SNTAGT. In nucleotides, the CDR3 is TGTGCCAGCAGTGACCGCAAGGGGTCTATATCCCTTACCGAGCAGTACTTC. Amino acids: CASSDRKGSISLTEQYF.

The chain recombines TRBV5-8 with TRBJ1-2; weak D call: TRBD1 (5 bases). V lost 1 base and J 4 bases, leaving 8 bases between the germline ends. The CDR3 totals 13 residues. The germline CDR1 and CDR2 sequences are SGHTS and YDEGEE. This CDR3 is CASSLRGGYGYTF. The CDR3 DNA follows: TGTGCCAGCAGCTTGAGGGGTGGCTATGGCTACACCTTC.

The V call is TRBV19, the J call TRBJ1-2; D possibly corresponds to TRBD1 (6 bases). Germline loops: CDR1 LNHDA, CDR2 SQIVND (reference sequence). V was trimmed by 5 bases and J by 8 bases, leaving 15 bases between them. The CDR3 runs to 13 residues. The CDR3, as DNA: TGTGCCAGTAGTCCGGAGGGGGGTGACGGCTACACCTTC. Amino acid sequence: CASSPEGGDGYTF.

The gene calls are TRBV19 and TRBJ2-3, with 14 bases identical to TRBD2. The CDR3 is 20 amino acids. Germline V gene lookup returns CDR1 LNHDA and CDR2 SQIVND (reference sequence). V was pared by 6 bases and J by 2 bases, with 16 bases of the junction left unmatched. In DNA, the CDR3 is TGTGCCAGTAGCAACAGGGGTGGGACTAGCGGGGGACCTTTCACAGATACGCAGTATTTT. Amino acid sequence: CASSNRGGTSGGPFTDTQYF.

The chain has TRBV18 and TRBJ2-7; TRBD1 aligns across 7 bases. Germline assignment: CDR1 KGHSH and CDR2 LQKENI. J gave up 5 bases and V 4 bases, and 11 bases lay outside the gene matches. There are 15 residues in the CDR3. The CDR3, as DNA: TGTGCCAGCTCACTAAACAGGGGAGAAGGCAACGAGCAGTACTTC. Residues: CASSLNRGEGNEQYF.

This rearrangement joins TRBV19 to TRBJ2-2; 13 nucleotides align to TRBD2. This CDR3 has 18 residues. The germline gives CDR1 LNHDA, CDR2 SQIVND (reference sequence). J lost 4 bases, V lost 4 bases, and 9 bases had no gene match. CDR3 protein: CASSKLAGGLRSTGELFF. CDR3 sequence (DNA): TGTGCCAGTAGTAAACTAGCGGGGGGGCTGAGGAGCACCGGGGAGCTGTTTTTT. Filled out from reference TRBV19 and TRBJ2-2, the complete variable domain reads DGGITQSPKYLFRKEGQNVTLSCEQNLNHDAMYWYRQDPGQGLRLIYYSQIVNDFQKGDIAEGYSVSREKKESFPLTVTSAQKNPTAFYLCASSKLAGGLRSTGELFFGEGSRLTVL.

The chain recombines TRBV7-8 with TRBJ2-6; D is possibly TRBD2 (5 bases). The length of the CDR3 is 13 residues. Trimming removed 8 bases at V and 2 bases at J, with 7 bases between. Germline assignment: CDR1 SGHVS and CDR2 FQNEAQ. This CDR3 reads CASEGAGANVLTF. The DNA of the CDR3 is TGTGCCAGCGAGGGAGCTGGGGCCAACGTCCTGACTTTC. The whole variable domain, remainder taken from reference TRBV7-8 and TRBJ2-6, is GAGVSQSPRYKVAKRGQDVALRCDPISGHVSLFWYQQALGQGPEFLTYFQNEAQLDKSGLPSDRFFAERPEGSVSTLKIQRTQQEDSAVYLCASEGAGANVLTFGAGSRLTVL.

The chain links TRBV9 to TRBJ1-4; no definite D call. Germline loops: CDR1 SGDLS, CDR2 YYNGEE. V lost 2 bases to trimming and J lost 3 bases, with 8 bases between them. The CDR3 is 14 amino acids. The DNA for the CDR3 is TGTGCCAGCAGCGTCCAATCTGCTAATGAAAAACTGTTTTTT. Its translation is CASSVQSANEKLFF.

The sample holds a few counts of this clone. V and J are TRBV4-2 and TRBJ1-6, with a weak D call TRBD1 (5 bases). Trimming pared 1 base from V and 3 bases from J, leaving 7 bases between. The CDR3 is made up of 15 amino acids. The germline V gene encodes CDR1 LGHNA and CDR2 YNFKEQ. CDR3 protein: CASSQGQLYNSPLHF. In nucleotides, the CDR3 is TGTGCCAGCAGCCAAGGACAGCTCTATAATTCACCCCTCCACTTT.

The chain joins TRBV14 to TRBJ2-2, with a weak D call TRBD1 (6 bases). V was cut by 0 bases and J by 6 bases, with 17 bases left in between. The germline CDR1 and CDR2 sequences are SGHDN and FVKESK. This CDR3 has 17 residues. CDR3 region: CASSQDLWLGGPGELFF. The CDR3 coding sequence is TGTGCCAGCAGCCAAGATCTATGGCTTGGGGGCCCCGGGGAGCTGTTTTTT.

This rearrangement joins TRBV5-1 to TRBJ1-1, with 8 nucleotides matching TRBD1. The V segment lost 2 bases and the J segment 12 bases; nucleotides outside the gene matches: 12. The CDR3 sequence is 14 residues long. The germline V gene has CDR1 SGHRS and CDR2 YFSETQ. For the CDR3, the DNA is TGCGCCAGCAGCTTAACGGGACAGGTCGATGGATCTTTCTTT. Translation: CASSLTGQVDGSFF.

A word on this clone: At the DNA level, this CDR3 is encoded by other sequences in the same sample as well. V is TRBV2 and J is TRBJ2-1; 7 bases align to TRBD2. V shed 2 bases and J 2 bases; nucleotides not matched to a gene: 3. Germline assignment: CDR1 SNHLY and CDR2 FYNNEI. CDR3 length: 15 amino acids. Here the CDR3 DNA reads TGTGCCAGCAGTGAAAGGAGCGGGGCCTACAATGAGCAGTTCTTC. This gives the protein CASSERSGAYNEQFF.

CDR3 DNA: TGTGCCTGTGCCCTCGAGAGCTCCTATAATTCACCCCTCCACTTT. Protein product: CACALESSYNSPLHF. The chain has TRBV30 and TRBJ1-6; D gene ambiguous. Per germline, CDR1 GTSNPN and CDR2 SVGIG (reference sequence). This CDR3 spans 15 amino acids. V lost 6 bases to trimming and J lost 0 bases, with 12 bases between them.

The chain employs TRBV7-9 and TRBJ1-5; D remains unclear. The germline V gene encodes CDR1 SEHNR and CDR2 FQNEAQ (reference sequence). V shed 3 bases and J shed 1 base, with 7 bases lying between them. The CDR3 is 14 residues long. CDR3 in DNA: TGTGCCAGCAGCTTGTTAGGGAGCAATCAGCCCCAGCATTTT. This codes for CASSLLGSNQPQHF.

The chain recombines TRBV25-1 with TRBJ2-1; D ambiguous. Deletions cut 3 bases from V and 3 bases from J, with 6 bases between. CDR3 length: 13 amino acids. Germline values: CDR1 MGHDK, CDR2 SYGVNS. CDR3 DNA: TGTGCCAGCAGTGACCGAAGCTACAATGAGCAGTTCTTC. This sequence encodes CASSDRSYNEQFF.

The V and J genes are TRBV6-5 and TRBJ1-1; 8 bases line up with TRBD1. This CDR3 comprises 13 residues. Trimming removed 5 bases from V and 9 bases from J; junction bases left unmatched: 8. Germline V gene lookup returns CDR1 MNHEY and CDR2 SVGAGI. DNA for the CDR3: TGTGCCAGCAGTCCCGGGACAGGCAATAAAGCTTTCTTT. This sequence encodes CASSPGTGNKAFF.

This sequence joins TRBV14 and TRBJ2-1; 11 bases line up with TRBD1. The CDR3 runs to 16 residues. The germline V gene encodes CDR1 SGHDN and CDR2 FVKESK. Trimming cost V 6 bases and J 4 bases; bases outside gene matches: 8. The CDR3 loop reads CASSRIGTGGYNEQFF. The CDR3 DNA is TGTGCCAGCAGTCGTATAGGGACAGGGGGATACAATGAGCAGTTCTTC.

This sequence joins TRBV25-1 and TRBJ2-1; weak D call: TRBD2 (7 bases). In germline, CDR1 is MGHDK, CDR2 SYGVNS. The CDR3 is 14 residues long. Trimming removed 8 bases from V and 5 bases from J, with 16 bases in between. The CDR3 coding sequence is TGTGCCAGCGATAGGGGGGGGATGGACAATGAGCAGTTCTTC. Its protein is CASDRGGMDNEQFF.

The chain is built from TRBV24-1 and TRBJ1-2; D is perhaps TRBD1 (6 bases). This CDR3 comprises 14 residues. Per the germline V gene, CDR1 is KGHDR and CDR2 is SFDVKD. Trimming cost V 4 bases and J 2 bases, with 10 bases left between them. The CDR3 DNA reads TGTGCCACCAGTGAGATAGGGGGAAACTATGGCTACACCTTC. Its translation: CATSEIGGNYGYTF.

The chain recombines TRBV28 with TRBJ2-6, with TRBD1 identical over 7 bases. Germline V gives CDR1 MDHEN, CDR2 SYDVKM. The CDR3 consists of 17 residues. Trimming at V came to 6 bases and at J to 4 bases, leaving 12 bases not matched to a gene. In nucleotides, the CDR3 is TGTGCCAGCAGCCCGACAGGGAGAATAGCCGGGGCCAACGTCCTGACTTTC. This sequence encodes CASSPTGRIAGANVLTF.

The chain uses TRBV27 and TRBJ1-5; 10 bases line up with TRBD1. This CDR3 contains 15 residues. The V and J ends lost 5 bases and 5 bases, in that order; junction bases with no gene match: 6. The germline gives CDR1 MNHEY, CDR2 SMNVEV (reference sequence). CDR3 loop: CASSRGQGGHQPQHF. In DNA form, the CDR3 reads TGTGCCAGCAGTCGCGGACAGGGGGGCCATCAGCCCCAGCATTTT.

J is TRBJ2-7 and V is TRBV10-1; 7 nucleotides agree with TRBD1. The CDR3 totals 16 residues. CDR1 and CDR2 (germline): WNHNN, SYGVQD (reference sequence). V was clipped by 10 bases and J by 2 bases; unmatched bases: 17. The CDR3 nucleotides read TGCGCCAAGCAGGGACCAAAGGGACAGCCAACCTACGAGCAGTACTTC. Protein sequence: CAKQGPKGQPTYEQYF.

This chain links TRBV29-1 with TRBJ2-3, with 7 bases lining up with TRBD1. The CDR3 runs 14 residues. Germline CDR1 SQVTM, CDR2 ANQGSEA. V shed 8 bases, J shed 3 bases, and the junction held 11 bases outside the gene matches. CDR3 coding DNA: TGCAGCTCCCCCATAGGGGGCCTTACAGATACGCAGTATTTT. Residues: CSSPIGGLTDTQYF.

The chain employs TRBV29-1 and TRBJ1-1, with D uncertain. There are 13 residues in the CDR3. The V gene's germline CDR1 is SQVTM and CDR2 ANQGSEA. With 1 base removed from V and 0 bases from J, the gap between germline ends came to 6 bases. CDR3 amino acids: CSVEGSMNTEAFF. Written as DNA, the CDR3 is TGCAGCGTTGAAGGGTCAATGAACACTGAAGCTTTCTTT. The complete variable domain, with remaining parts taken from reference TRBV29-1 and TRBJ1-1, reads SAVISQKPSRDICQRGTSLTIQCQVDSQVTMMFWYRQQPGQSLTLIATANQGSEATYESGFVIDKFPISRPNLTFSTLTVSNMSPEDSSIYLCSVEGSMNTEAFFGQGTRLTVV.